These T cell receptor beta chains were read from a single sample in a study of T cells in localized non-small cell lung cancer. Assay: immunoSEQ multiplex PCR; the TCRdb copy retains only in-frame clones and omits some. The sample holds some 15,000 clones, nearly 90% seen once. Sample: peripheral blood mononuclear cells, taken before any cancer treatment. The receptors come from a woman between 35 and 70 years old with stage III lung adenocarcinoma. Both conserved end residues are part of each CDR3. D genes are given only for firm matches. A row's size may be missing; if present it is once, few, many or a size class.

J: TRBJ1-2
V: TRBV7-8
D: NA
size: NA
CDR3: CASSLGGEEYGYTF
DNA: TGTGCCAGCAGCTTAGGGGGGGAGGAGTATGGCTACACCTTC

J: TRBJ1-1
V: TRBV5-1
D: TRBD1
size: few
CDR3: CASSSGQVILNTEAFF
DNA: TGCGCCAGCAGCTCGGGACAGGTTATTTTGAACACTGAAGCTTTCTTT

J: TRBJ2-7
V: TRBV11-2
D: TRBD1
size: once
CDR3: CASSPRIGQGSYEQYF
DNA: TGTGCCAGCAGCCCCCGGATAGGACAGGGGAGCTACGAGCAGTACTTC

J: TRBJ2-7
V: TRBV6-1
D: NA
size: NA
CDR3: CASSDFMVENPYEQYF
DNA: TGTGCCAGCAGTGATTTTATGGTAGAAAACCCCTACGAGCAGTACTTC

J: TRBJ2-7
V: TRBV5-6
D: NA
size: NA
CDR3: CASSEQVREQYF
DNA: TGTGCCAGCAGCGAACAGGTGCGCGAGCAGTACTTC

J: TRBJ1-2
V: TRBV27
D: NA
size: NA
CDR3: CASTRPGFNYGYTF
DNA: TGTGCCAGCACCCGACCCGGATTTAACTATGGCTACACCTTC

J: TRBJ1-1
V: TRBV5-4
D: NA
size: NA
CDR3: CASSLAGGRVTEAFF
DNA: TGTGCCAGCAGCTTGGCGGGGGGTCGGGTCACTGAAGCTTTCTTT

J: TRBJ2-7
V: TRBV2
D: NA
size: few
CDR3: CASSQGYEQYF
DNA: TGTGCCAGCAGTCAGGGTTACGAGCAGTACTTC

J: TRBJ1-2
V: TRBV7-2
D: TRBD1
size: NA
CDR3: CASSLALSGGENYGYTF
DNA: TGTGCCAGCAGCTTAGCACTCTCAGGGGGCGAGAACTATGGCTACACCTTC

J: TRBJ2-3
V: TRBV27
D: NA
size: NA
CDR3: CASSRGLPTDTQYF
DNA: TGTGCCAGCAGCAGGGGACTACCCACAGATACGCAGTATTTT

J: TRBJ2-5
V: TRBV11-1
D: NA
size: NA
CDR3: CASSLAAQETQYF
DNA: TGTGCCAGCAGCTTAGCCGCCCAAGAGACCCAGTACTTC

J: TRBJ1-2
V: TRBV30
D: TRBD1
size: NA
CDR3: CAWSLGGSYGYTF
DNA: TGTGCCTGGAGCTTAGGGGGCAGCTATGGCTACACCTTC

J: TRBJ2-2
V: TRBV7-2
D: NA
size: NA
CDR3: CASSLRGSNTGELFF
DNA: TGTGCCAGCAGCTTAAGGGGCTCAAACACCGGGGAGCTGTTTTTT

J: TRBJ2-3
V: TRBV6-6
D: NA
size: once
CDR3: CASSYRGLNTDTQYF
DNA: TGTGCCAGCAGTTACAGGGGACTCAACACAGATACGCAGTATTTT

J: TRBJ2-6
V: TRBV5-1
D: TRBD1
size: NA
CDR3: CASSFGVGTATNVLTF
DNA: TGCGCCAGCAGTTTTGGGGTAGGGACAGCGACCAACGTCCTGACTTTC

J: TRBJ2-7
V: TRBV5-4
D: NA
size: NA
CDR3: CASSLRETAEQYF
DNA: TGTGCCAGCAGCCTCCGCGAAACAGCCGAGCAGTACTTC

J: TRBJ1-3
V: TRBV29-1
D: NA
size: NA
CDR3: CSVDVGGGNTIYF
DNA: TGCAGCGTTGACGTGGGAGGTGGAAACACCATATATTTT

J: TRBJ2-4
V: TRBV5-1
D: NA
size: NA
CDR3: CASSFGGQAKNIQYF
DNA: TGCGCCAGCAGCTTCGGGGGGCAAGCCAAAAACATTCAGTACTTC

J: TRBJ2-7
V: TRBV18
D: NA
size: NA
CDR3: CASSPSGGGYEQYF
DNA: TGTGCCAGCTCACCATCCGGAGGGGGGTACGAGCAGTACTTC

J: TRBJ2-4
V: TRBV15
D: TRBD2
size: NA
CDR3: CATSTTGRIAKNIQYF
DNA: TGTGCCACCAGCACCACCGGGAGGATAGCCAAAAACATTCAGTACTTC

J: TRBJ2-7
V: TRBV7-9
D: TRBD2
size: NA
CDR3: CASSLLAGSQEQYF
DNA: TGTGCCAGCAGCTTATTAGCGGGATCTCAAGAGCAGTACTTC

J: TRBJ2-3
V: TRBV29-1
D: TRBD1
size: NA
CDR3: CSARQGTSTDTQYF
DNA: TGCAGCGCCCGACAGGGAACTAGCACAGATACGCAGTATTTT

J: TRBJ2-7
V: TRBV7-8
D: TRBD2
size: few
CDR3: CASSPISRLALTSYEQYF
DNA: TGTGCCAGCAGCCCTATATCCCGACTAGCGCTCACGTCCTACGAGCAGTACTTC

J: TRBJ2-7
V: TRBV2
D: NA
size: NA
CDR3: CASTRPGSLSYEQYF
DNA: TGTGCCAGCACACGACCGGGATCTTTGTCCTACGAGCAGTACTTC

J: TRBJ2-7
V: TRBV19
D: TRBD1
size: few
CDR3: CASSFRTGSSYEQYF
DNA: TGTGCCAGTAGTTTCCGGACAGGGAGCTCCTACGAGCAGTACTTC

J: TRBJ1-2
V: TRBV5-6
D: NA
size: NA
CDR3: CASSLGRGGYTF
DNA: TGTGCCAGCAGCTTAGGACGTGGCGGCTACACCTTC

J: TRBJ1-2
V: TRBV10-3
D: NA
size: NA
CDR3: CAISFSTGGYTF
DNA: TGTGCCATCAGCTTCTCAACCGGTGGCTACACCTTC

J: TRBJ1-5
V: TRBV4-2
D: TRBD1
size: once
CDR3: CASSQDRGQGNQPQHF
DNA: TGTGCCAGCAGCCAAGACCGCGGACAGGGCAATCAGCCCCAGCATTTT

J: TRBJ1-1
V: TRBV5-1
D: NA
size: NA
CDR3: CASSSDLRRAFF
DNA: TGCGCCAGCAGCTCAGACCTGAGGAGGGCTTTCTTT

J: TRBJ2-7
V: TRBV11-2
D: NA
size: NA
CDR3: CASSLRVGDYEQYF
DNA: TGTGCCAGCAGCTTAAGGGTTGGGGATTACGAGCAGTACTTC

J: TRBJ2-1
V: TRBV9
D: NA
size: once
CDR3: CASSVNTMGEQFF
DNA: TGTGCCAGCAGCGTGAATACGATGGGTGAGCAGTTCTTC